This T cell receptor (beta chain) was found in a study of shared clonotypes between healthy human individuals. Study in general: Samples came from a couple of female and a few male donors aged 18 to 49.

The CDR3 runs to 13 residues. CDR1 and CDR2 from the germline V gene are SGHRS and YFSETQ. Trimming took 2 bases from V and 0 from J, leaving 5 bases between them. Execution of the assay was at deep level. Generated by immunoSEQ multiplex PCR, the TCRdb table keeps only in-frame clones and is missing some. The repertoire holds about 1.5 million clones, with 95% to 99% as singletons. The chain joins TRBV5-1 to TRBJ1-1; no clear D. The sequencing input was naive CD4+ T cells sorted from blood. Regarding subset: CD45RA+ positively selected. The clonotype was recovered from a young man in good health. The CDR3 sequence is CASSLYMNTEAFF. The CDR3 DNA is TGCGCCAGCAGCTTATACATGAACACTGAAGCTTTCTTT.